Listed here are 26 T cell receptor beta chains from one sample, sequenced in a study of T-cell reconstitution after alpha-beta-depleted transplantation in children. This sample's TCRbeta library carried unique molecular identifier barcodes. TCRdb re-called the PCR reads with MiXCR, one entry per CDR3 protein. The sample has 500,000 to 600,000 distinct CDR3 sequences; approximately 29% are singletons. The material was PBMCs from the stem cell graft donor, obtained from the stem cell graft. The receptors shown here come from a human donor who donated a stem cell graft to a child with aplastic anemia.

The J gene is TRBJ1-5, the V gene TRBV5-1, with 7 bases aligning to TRBD1. Germline loops: CDR1 SGHRS, CDR2 YFSETQ. The CDR3 contains 16 residues. After removal of 0 bases from V and 1 base from J, the junction contained 4 bases not matched to a gene. This chain's CDR3 is CASSLGGQSSNQPQHF. The CDR3 DNA follows: TGCGCCAGCAGCTTGGGGGGACAGTCGAGCAATCAGCCCCAGCATTTT.

The V and J genes are TRBV12-3 or TRBV12-4 and TRBJ1-2, with D maybe TRBD1 (6 bases). V gave up 4 bases and J gave up 1 base, with 13 bases separating them. The CDR3 contains 15 residues. The CDR3 protein is CASSSGANSNYGYTF. The DNA for the CDR3 is TGTGCCAGCAGTTCAGGGGCCAACAGTAACTATGGCTACACCTTC.

The chain combines TRBV20-1 with TRBJ1-1; no definite D call. V lost 6 bases, J lost 2 bases, and 7 bases lay in between. Germline CDR1 is DFQATT and CDR2 is SNEGSKA (reference sequence). The CDR3 has 11 residues. This CDR3 reads CSAPFNTEAFF. The CDR3, as DNA: TGCAGTGCCCCCTTTAACACTGAAGCTTTCTTT.

The CDR3 protein is CASSRSGMGGNEQFF. The CDR3 DNA follows: TGTGCCAGCAGTCGTAGCGGGATGGGGGGCAATGAGCAGTTCTTC. This sequence joins TRBV7-2 and TRBJ2-1, with TRBD2 matching over 8 bases. Germline V gives CDR1 SGHTA, CDR2 FQGNSA. The CDR3 is 15 amino acids. V lost 6 bases, J lost 6 bases, and 10 bases stayed unmatched. The variable domain in full, completed from reference TRBV7-2 and TRBJ2-1, reads GAGVSQSPSNKVTEKGKDVELRCDPISGHTALYWYRQSLGQGLEFLIYFQGNSAPDKSGLPSDRFSAERTGGSVSTLTIQRTQQEDSAVYLCASSRSGMGGNEQFFGPGTRLTVL.

The CDR3 here is CASSAGTSGDYEQYF. The CDR3 DNA reads as TGCGCCAGCAGCGCCGGGACTAGCGGGGACTACGAGCAGTACTTC. The chain has TRBV5-1 and TRBJ2-7; TRBD2 aligns across 13 bases. Trimming took 4 bases from V and 3 from J; bases not matched to a gene: 4. The germline gives CDR1 SGHRS, CDR2 YFSETQ. CDR3 length: 15 amino acids.

V and J are TRBV28 and TRBJ1-4, with D hard to call. This CDR3 contains 14 residues. Trimming stripped 9 bases from V and 3 bases from J, with 14 bases between. Germline lookup yields CDR1 MDHEN and CDR2 SYDVKM. This CDR3 reads CASFSAGANEKLFF. CDR3 DNA sequence: TGTGCCAGTTTCTCGGCGGGAGCTAATGAAAAACTGTTTTTT.

This clonotype was counted a few times. V usage is TRBV29-1 and J usage is TRBJ2-5, with D possibly TRBD2 on 5 matching bases. Between the trimmed V and J ends, which lost 4 bases and 2 bases, there was a span of 11 bases. The germline V gene encodes CDR1 SQVTM and CDR2 ANQGSEA. This CDR3 is built from 13 residues. CDR3 amino acids: CSVVSGPQETQYF. Here the CDR3 DNA reads TGCAGCGTTGTGAGCGGACCTCAAGAGACCCAGTACTTC.

The gene calls are TRBV7-9 and TRBJ2-1, with D tentatively TRBD2 (5 bases). CDR3 length: 10 amino acids. Germline CDR1 reads SEHNR; CDR2 reads FQNEAQ (reference sequence). The V end was cut by 8 bases, the J end by 8 bases, with 7 bases between. The DNA of the CDR3 is TGTGCCAGCGGGAGCTATGAGCAGTTCTTC. Protein sequence: CASGSYEQFF. The full variable domain, in which reference TRBV7-9 and TRBJ2-1 provide the parts outside the CDR3, is DTGVSQNPRHKITKRGQNVTFRCDPISEHNRLYWYRQTLGQGPEFLTYFQNEAQLEKSRLLSDRFSAERPKGSFSTLEIQRTEQGDSAMYLCASGSYEQFFGPGTRLTVL.

V gene TRBV5-1 combines with J gene TRBJ2-2, with D unclear. The CDR3 is 15 amino acids. Trimming took off 1 base at V and 3 bases at J, with 10 bases between the two ends. CDR1 is SGHRS and CDR2 is YFSETQ in the germline V gene. CDR3 in DNA: TGCGCCAGCAGCTTGTCCCCGGGTGACACCGGGGAGCTGTTTTTT. This encodes CASSLSPGDTGELFF.

The chain couples TRBV12-3 or TRBV12-4 to TRBJ2-7; TRBD2 aligns across 9 bases. CDR3 length: 16 residues. J was trimmed by 7 bases and V by 1 base; bases with no gene match: 11. The CDR3 coding sequence is TGTGCCAGCAGTTTAGACTTAGCGGGAGCCTCAGGAGAGCAGTACTTC. Its protein product is CASSLDLAGASGEQYF.

The rearrangement links TRBV7-2 to TRBJ1-2, with 7 bases fitting TRBD1. V shed 4 bases, J shed 5 bases, and the junction held 7 bases outside the gene matches. The CDR3 has 14 residues. Germline V gene sequence: CDR1 SGHTA, CDR2 FQGNSA. CDR3 loop: CASSSSGTEYGYTF. DNA of the CDR3: TGTGCCAGCAGCTCATCCGGGACAGAGTATGGCTACACCTTC.

The CDR3 DNA is TGTGCCAGTAGTATAGATCTTTCAGAGTACAATGAGCAGTTCTTC. Translation: CASSIDLSEYNEQFF. The rearrangement joins TRBV19 to TRBJ2-1, with no clear D. V was pared by 0 bases and J by 4 bases, with 10 bases between. There are 15 residues in the CDR3. The germline V gene has CDR1 LNHDA and CDR2 SQIVND (reference sequence). The full variable domain, its missing parts supplied by reference TRBV19 and TRBJ2-1, is DGGITQSPKYLFRKEGQNVTLSCEQNLNHDAMYWYRQDPGQGLRLIYYSQIVNDFQKGDIAEGYSVSREKKESFPLTVTSAQKNPTAFYLCASSIDLSEYNEQFFGPGTRLTVL.

The genes are TRBV20-1 and TRBJ2-2, with D tentatively TRBD1 (6 bases). The CDR3 covers 14 residues. CDR1 is DFQATT and CDR2 is SNEGSKA in the germline V gene (reference sequence). V shed 3 bases and J shed 5 bases, with 13 bases lying between them. In DNA, the CDR3 is TGCAGTGCTAGCCAAACAGGGTTAACCGGGGAGCTGTTTTTT. This sequence encodes CSASQTGLTGELFF.

This clonotype was seen a handful of times. This sequence joins TRBV29-1 and TRBJ2-7; weak D call: TRBD1 (6 bases). With 4 bases removed from V and 3 bases from J, the gap between germline ends came to 16 bases. Germline V gene sequence: CDR1 SQVTM, CDR2 ANQGSEA. The CDR3 is 14 residues long. The CDR3 here is CSVGGRHGVYEQYF. The CDR3 bases are TGCAGCGTTGGGGGGCGACACGGAGTCTACGAGCAGTACTTC.

This clonotype appeared a single time. The chain couples TRBV27 to TRBJ2-1, with 7 bases that match TRBD1. CDR3 length: 15 amino acids. The V gene end was trimmed by 5 bases and the J gene end by 8 bases; junction bases not matched to a gene: 12. Germline values: CDR1 MNHEY, CDR2 SMNVEV (reference sequence). Written as DNA, the CDR3 is TGTGCCAGCAGTCGAATTATTACAGGGGTAGATGAGCAGTTCTTC. Its translation: CASSRIITGVDEQFF.

This clonotype was picked up a small number of times. The gene calls are TRBV15 and TRBJ2-3, with D possibly being TRBD2 (6 bases). The CDR3 covers 17 residues. CDR1 LNHNV and CDR2 YYDKDF come from the germline V gene (reference sequence). Trimming took 3 bases from V and 0 from J, leaving 16 bases between them. CDR3: CATSSSRDSSSTDTQYF. CDR3 coding DNA: TGTGCCACCAGCAGTTCCCGGGACTCCTCTAGCACAGATACGCAGTATTTT.

This chain connects TRBV20-1 to TRBJ1-5; 9 bases fit TRBD1. The germline V gene has CDR1 DFQATT and CDR2 SNEGSKA (reference sequence). The CDR3 sequence is 14 residues long. The V segment lost 5 bases and the J segment 1 base; nucleotides outside the gene matches: 3. This CDR3 reads CSAGGTGSNQPQHF. Written as DNA, the CDR3 is TGCAGTGCTGGGGGGACAGGGAGCAATCAGCCCCAGCATTTT.

The rearrangement joins TRBV5-5 to TRBJ1-3; 7 positions agree with TRBD1. Germline assignment: CDR1 SGHKS and CDR2 YYEKEE (reference sequence). With V trimmed by 3 bases and J by 0 bases, 6 bases remained unmatched. The CDR3 consists of 16 residues. Written as DNA, the CDR3 is TGTGCCAGCAGCTCCCACAGGGGAGTCTCTGGAAACACCATATATTTT. Its protein product is CASSSHRGVSGNTIYF.

A few counts support this clonotype. V is TRBV12-3 or TRBV12-4 and J is TRBJ1-5, with D unresolved. V shed 6 bases and J shed 1 base, with 7 bases lying between them. There are 13 residues in the CDR3. In DNA, the CDR3 is TGTGCCAGCAGGGAGCTAAGCAATCAGCCCCAGCATTTT. Amino acids: CASRELSNQPQHF.

This clonotype occurred many times. V usage is TRBV6-5 and J usage is TRBJ2-3; 15 bases are shared with TRBD2. Germline V gene lookup returns CDR1 MNHEY and CDR2 SVGAGI. J was trimmed by 0 bases and V by 4 bases; bases with no gene match: 8. CDR3 length equals 19 residues. Here the CDR3 DNA reads TGTGCCAGCAGTTCCGGGACTAGCGGGAGGTCATTCAGCACAGATACGCAGTATTTT. Translation: CASSSGTSGRSFSTDTQYF.

The table lists this clonotype with a few counts. The rearrangement links TRBV28 to TRBJ1-1; TRBD1 matches at 7 bases. The J segment lost 9 bases and the V segment lost 7 bases, leaving 8 bases of the junction unmatched. The CDR3 extends over 12 amino acids. Germline V gene data show CDR1 as MDHEN and CDR2 as SYDVKM. CDR3 bases: TGTGCCAGCACCAGGGAAGGGGGCAAAGCTTTCTTT. Protein sequence: CASTREGGKAFF.

To note about this clonotype: This may be a read error, as it is one base from a much larger clone. This chain uses TRBV11-3 with TRBJ1-1; D unclear. This CDR3 is 13 amino acids long. Germline values: CDR1 SGHNT, CDR2 YENEEA. Trimming shortened V by 2 bases and J by 1 base, and 5 bases separated the two germline ends. The chain's CDR3 is CASSLQSNTEAFF. The CDR3 DNA follows: TGTGCCAGCAGCTTACAATCGAACACTGAAGCTTTCTTT.

This clonotype was counted between two and nine times. This chain uses TRBV28 with TRBJ2-1, with D perhaps matching TRBD1 (6 bases). The CDR3 spans 12 residues. Trimming pared 6 bases from V and 9 bases from J, leaving 12 bases between. From germline, CDR1 is MDHEN and CDR2 SYDVKM. The CDR3 here is CASSATGTEQFF. The CDR3 DNA follows: TGTGCCAGCAGCGCCACAGGGACTGAGCAGTTCTTC.

This clonotype was seen a handful of times. The V and J genes are TRBV12-3 or TRBV12-4 and TRBJ2-2, with D unclear. The CDR3 spans 17 residues. The ends were cut back, 1 base at V and 7 bases at J, with 19 bases in the middle. The CDR3 here is CASSLGPIRSRGGELFF. The CDR3 region has the DNA TGTGCCAGCAGTTTAGGGCCCATCCGCTCCCGCGGCGGGGAGCTGTTTTTT.

This clonotype was recorded at least ten times. The chain joins TRBV12-3 or TRBV12-4 to TRBJ1-3; maybe TRBD1 (5 bases). This CDR3 has 16 residues. Trimming pared 4 bases from V and 2 bases from J, leaving 15 bases between. CDR3 bases: TGTGCCAGCAGTTCGGGGGGACCTGGGGCTGGAAACACCATATATTTT. Its protein is CASSSGGPGAGNTIYF.

This clonotype showed up many times. The chain joins TRBV7-2 to TRBJ1-4, with TRBD1 matching 10 bases. Germline V gene data show CDR1 as SGHTA and CDR2 as FQGNSA. The CDR3 has 14 amino acids. The V and J ends lost 1 base and 7 bases, in that order; junction bases with no gene match: 0. The CDR3 is CASSLGTGGEKLFF. CDR3 DNA: TGTGCCAGCAGCTTAGGGACAGGGGGTGAAAAACTGTTTTTT.